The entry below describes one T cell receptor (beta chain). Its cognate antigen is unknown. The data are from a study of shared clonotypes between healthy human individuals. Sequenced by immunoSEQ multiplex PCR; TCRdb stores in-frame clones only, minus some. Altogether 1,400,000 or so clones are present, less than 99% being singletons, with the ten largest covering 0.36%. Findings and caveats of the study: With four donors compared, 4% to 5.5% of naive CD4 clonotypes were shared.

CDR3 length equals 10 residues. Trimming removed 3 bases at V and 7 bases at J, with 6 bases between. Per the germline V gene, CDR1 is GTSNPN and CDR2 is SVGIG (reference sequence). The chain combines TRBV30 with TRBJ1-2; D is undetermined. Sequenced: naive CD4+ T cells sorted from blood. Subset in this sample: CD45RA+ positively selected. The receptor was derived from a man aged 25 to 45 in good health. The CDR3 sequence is CAWREVGYTF. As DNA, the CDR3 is TGTGCCTGGAGGGAGGTTGGCTACACCTTC.